This passage covers 18 T cell receptor beta chains from one sample sequenced in a study of beta chain features in type 1 diabetes. Study conclusions and caveats: All four CD4+ subsets of Type 1 diabetes patients contained TCRB CDR3s that were moderately but significantly shorter.

Of the isolated RNA, all was reverse transcribed, and so the sequenced material was expressed TCRB transcripts. Measured with immunoSEQ multiplex PCR; TCRdb has only the in-frame clones, and not every one. This repertoire shows approximately 260,000 clones, around 21% found once; its top ten account for about 0.027%. Their antigens remain unidentified. Sequenced sample: naive CD4+ T cells from blood. The source is a woman aged 40-49 years with type 1 diabetes.

V usage is TRBV29-1 and J usage is TRBJ1-2; no clear D gene. Trimming took off 0 bases at V and 4 bases at J, with 12 bases between the two ends. The germline CDR1 and CDR2 sequences are SQVTM and ANQGSEA. CDR3 length equals 14 residues. The CDR3 bases are TGCAGCGTTGAAGACCCGCAGTTTCGCTATGGCTACACCTTC. Translated, it gives CSVEDPQFRYGYTF.

J is TRBJ2-5 and V is TRBV5-1; 8 bases align to TRBD1. From germline, CDR1 is SGHRS and CDR2 YFSETQ. The CDR3 totals 14 residues. Trimming took 5 bases from V and 1 from J; bases not matched to a gene: 4. CDR3 nucleotide sequence: TGCGCCAGCAGGAGGACAGGGTCCCAAGAGACCCAGTACTTC. Encoded protein: CASRRTGSQETQYF.

This clone was picked up a small number of times. This chain links TRBV30 with TRBJ2-2; 9 positions match TRBD1. The germline CDR1 and CDR2 sequences are GTSNPN and SVGIG (reference sequence). The CDR3 contains 13 residues. V dropped 1 base and J dropped 6; count of bases not matched to a gene: 0. The CDR3 reads CAWSGQGAGELFF. In DNA form, the CDR3 reads TGTGCCTGGAGTGGACAGGGGGCCGGGGAGCTGTTTTTT. Using reference TRBV30 and TRBJ2-2 for the parts outside the CDR3, the full variable domain is SQTIHQWPATLVQPVGSPLSLECTVEGTSNPNLYWYRQAAGRGLQLLFYSVGIGQISSEVPQNLSASRPQDRQFILSSKKLLLSDSGFYLCAWSGQGAGELFFGEGSRLTVL.

This clone was seen more than once but under ten times. The V call is TRBV7-9, the J call TRBJ1-1; no reliable D call. Trimming removed 4 bases at V and 8 bases at J, with 8 bases between. The CDR3 runs to 11 residues. The germline V gene has CDR1 SEHNR and CDR2 FQNEAQ (reference sequence). The CDR3 here is CASSSGREAFF. The CDR3 DNA is TGTGCCAGCAGCTCGGGAAGGGAAGCTTTCTTT.

This rearrangement joins TRBV4-2 to TRBJ2-3; tentatively, D is TRBD1 (6 bases). From germline, CDR1 is LGHNA and CDR2 YNFKEQ. The CDR3 runs 13 residues. With 1 base removed from V and 7 bases from J, the gap between germline ends came to 9 bases. The CDR3 reads CASSQGDMNTQYF. CDR3 bases: TGTGCCAGCAGCCAAGGGGACATGAATACGCAGTATTTT.

This chain connects TRBV7-2 to TRBJ1-1, with 8 bases fitting TRBD1. The CDR3 length is 14 residues. Trimming at V came to 5 bases and at J to 6 bases, leaving 8 bases not matched to a gene. From germline, CDR1 is SGHTA and CDR2 FQGNSA. CDR3 sequence (DNA): TGTGCCAGCAGCCGTCAGGGGGCAGGGGCTGAAGCTTTCTTT. As protein: CASSRQGAGAEAFF.

This rearrangement joins TRBV5-4 to TRBJ1-4, with D tentatively TRBD1 (5 bases). Germline V gene sequence: CDR1 SGHNT, CDR2 YYREEE (reference sequence). The CDR3 is 15 residues long. The V end was cut by 2 bases, the J end by 5 bases, with 13 bases between. The CDR3 bases are TGTGCCAGCAGCTTTGCGGGACCTCAGAATGAAAAACTGTTTTTT. Encoded protein: CASSFAGPQNEKLFF.

The chain carries TRBV7-2 and TRBJ2-7, with a weak D call TRBD1 (6 bases). CDR3 length equals 12 residues. Germline V gene data show CDR1 as SGHTA and CDR2 as FQGNSA. V was trimmed by 5 bases and J by 3 bases, leaving 8 bases between them. Here the CDR3 DNA reads TGTGCCAGCAGCGCGACAGGCTACGAGCAGTACTTC. Translation: CASSATGYEQYF.

The rearrangement joins TRBV4-2 to TRBJ1-1; TRBD1 agrees at 10 bases. Germline-derived CDR1 and CDR2 are LGHNA and YNFKEQ. This CDR3 has 18 amino acids. The trim removed 0 bases at V and 0 bases at J, leaving 7 bases unmatched. CDR3 protein: CASSQDSGQGFMNTEAFF. The CDR3 nucleotides read TGTGCCAGCAGCCAAGATTCGGGACAGGGGTTCATGAACACTGAAGCTTTCTTT.

This clone was counted a few times. This chain uses TRBV4-3 with TRBJ2-1, with 13 bases fitting TRBD2. The CDR3 is 15 residues long. Germline V lookup: CDR1 LGHNA, CDR2 YSLEER. Losses at the gene ends were 0 bases for V and 15 bases for J; bases not matched to a gene: 8. The DNA of the CDR3 is TGCGCCAGCAGCCAAGATCTAACTAGCGGGAGGGTCCCGTTCTTC. Translation: CASSQDLTSGRVPFF.

This clone has just a few counts. This chain connects TRBV29-1 to TRBJ2-7; the D gene is possibly TRBD2 (6 bases). The CDR3 loop spans 12 amino acids. Trimming took 5 bases from V and 7 from J, leaving 15 bases between them. The germline gives CDR1 SQVTM, CDR2 ANQGSEA. The CDR3 DNA reads as TGCAGCGTTTCTACTAGCCCCCTGGAGCAGTACTTC. Its protein is CSVSTSPLEQYF.

The V call is TRBV27, the J call TRBJ2-1; 10 bases fit TRBD2. Germline V gene data show CDR1 as MNHEY and CDR2 as SMNVEV (reference sequence). V trimming: 2 bases; J trimming: 4 bases; junction bases outside the gene matches: 2. This CDR3 region has 15 residues. As DNA, the CDR3 is TGTGCCAGCAGTTTACTAGCGGGGGTTTACAATGAGCAGTTCTTC. Amino acid sequence: CASSLLAGVYNEQFF.

The chain has TRBV4-1 and TRBJ2-5; a possible D gene is TRBD1 (5 bases). This CDR3 region has 16 residues. Germline V gene sequence: CDR1 MGHRA, CDR2 YSYEKL. V lost 0 bases and J lost 5, with 16 bases in between. CDR3: CASSQEADITTETQYF. The CDR3 nucleotides are TGCGCCAGCAGCCAAGAGGCGGACATCACAACGGAGACCCAGTACTTC.

This chain uses TRBV11-2 with TRBJ2-2; 10 nucleotides align to TRBD1. The CDR3 consists of 16 residues. The germline CDR1 and CDR2 sequences are SGHAT and FQNNGV. The trim removed 5 bases at V and 4 bases at J, leaving 7 bases unmatched. The CDR3 protein is CASSPGTGAGTGELFF. DNA for the CDR3: TGTGCCAGCAGCCCAGGGACAGGGGCGGGCACCGGGGAGCTGTTTTTT.

The genes are TRBV30 and TRBJ2-1; no firm D call. CDR3 length: 11 amino acids. V lost 4 bases and J 10 bases, leaving 11 bases between the germline ends. Germline V lookup: CDR1 GTSNPN, CDR2 SVGIG (reference sequence). CDR3 nucleotide sequence: TGTGCCTGGAATGTAAGAGGCGAGCAGTTCTTC. Translated, it gives CAWNVRGEQFF.

The rearrangement uses TRBV19 and TRBJ1-5; D is perhaps TRBD1 (6 bases). Germline CDR1 is LNHDA and CDR2 is SQIVND (reference sequence). V was trimmed by 4 bases and J by 0 bases, leaving 10 bases between them. The CDR3 covers 15 residues. The CDR3 DNA sequence: TGTGCCAGTAGTAAAGGGACATATAGCAATCAGCCCCAGCATTTT. Translated: CASSKGTYSNQPQHF. Full variable domain (outside the CDR3, taken from reference TRBV19 and TRBJ1-5): DGGITQSPKYLFRKEGQNVTLSCEQNLNHDAMYWYRQDPGQGLRLIYYSQIVNDFQKGDIAEGYSVSREKKESFPLTVTSAQKNPTAFYLCASSKGTYSNQPQHFGDGTRLSIL.

The chain links TRBV5-8 to TRBJ2-1, with D possibly being TRBD1 (6 bases). The germline V gene has CDR1 SGHTS and CDR2 YDEGEE. The CDR3 length is 16 residues. V gave up 2 bases and J gave up 3 bases, with 15 bases separating them. CDR3 nucleotide sequence: TGTGCCAGCAGCTTCCCGGCCGCACAGGGCTACAATGAGCAGTTCTTC. It is translated as CASSFPAAQGYNEQFF.

The gene calls are TRBV29-1 and TRBJ2-1; 8 bases are a match to TRBD2. The CDR3 is 14 amino acids. The junction had 9 bases not matched to a gene; V was cut back by 7 bases and J by 4 bases. The germline CDR1 and CDR2 sequences are SQVTM and ANQGSEA. The CDR3 spells CSALLAGLYNEQFF. CDR3 DNA sequence: TGCAGCGCCCTCCTAGCGGGCCTTTACAATGAGCAGTTCTTC.